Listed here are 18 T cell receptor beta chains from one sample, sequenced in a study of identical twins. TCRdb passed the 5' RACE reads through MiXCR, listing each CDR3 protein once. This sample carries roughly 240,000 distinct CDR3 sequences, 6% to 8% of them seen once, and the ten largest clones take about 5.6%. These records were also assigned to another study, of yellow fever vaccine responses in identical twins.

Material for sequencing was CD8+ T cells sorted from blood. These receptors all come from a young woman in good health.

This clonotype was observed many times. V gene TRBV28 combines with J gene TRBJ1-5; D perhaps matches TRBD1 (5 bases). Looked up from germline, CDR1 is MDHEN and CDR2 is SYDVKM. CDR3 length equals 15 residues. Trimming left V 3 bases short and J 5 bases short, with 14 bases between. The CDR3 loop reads CASSLGGLGDQPQHF. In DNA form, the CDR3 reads TGTGCCAGCAGTTTGGGGGGTCTGGGTGATCAGCCCCAGCATTTT.

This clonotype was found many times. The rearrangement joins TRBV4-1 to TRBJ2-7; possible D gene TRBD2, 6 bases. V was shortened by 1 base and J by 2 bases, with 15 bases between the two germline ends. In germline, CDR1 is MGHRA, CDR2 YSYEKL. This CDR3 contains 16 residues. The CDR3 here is CASSQGPGLGAYEQYF. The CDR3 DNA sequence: TGCGCCAGCAGCCAAGGGCCGGGACTGGGAGCCTACGAGCAGTACTTC.

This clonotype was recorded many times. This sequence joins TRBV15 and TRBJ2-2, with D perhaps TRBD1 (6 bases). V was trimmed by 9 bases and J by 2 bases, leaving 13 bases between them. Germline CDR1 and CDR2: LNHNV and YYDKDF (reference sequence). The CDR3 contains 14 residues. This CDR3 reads CATGGGPNTGELFF. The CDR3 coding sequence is TGTGCCACTGGTGGGGGCCCCAACACCGGGGAGCTGTTTTTT.

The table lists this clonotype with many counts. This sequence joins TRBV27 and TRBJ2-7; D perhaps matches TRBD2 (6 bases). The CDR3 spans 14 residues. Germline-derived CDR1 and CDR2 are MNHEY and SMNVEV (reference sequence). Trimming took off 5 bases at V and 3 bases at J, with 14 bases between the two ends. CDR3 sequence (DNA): TGTGCCAGCAGTCCGGGACTCAGTTTCTACGAGCAGTACTTC. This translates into CASSPGLSFYEQYF.

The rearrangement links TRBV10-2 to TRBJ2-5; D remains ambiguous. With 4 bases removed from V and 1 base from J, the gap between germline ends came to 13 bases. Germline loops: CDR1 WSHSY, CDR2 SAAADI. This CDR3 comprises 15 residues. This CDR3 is CASSGPNTGQETQYF. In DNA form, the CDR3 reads TGCGCCAGCAGTGGCCCCAATACCGGCCAAGAGACCCAGTACTTC.

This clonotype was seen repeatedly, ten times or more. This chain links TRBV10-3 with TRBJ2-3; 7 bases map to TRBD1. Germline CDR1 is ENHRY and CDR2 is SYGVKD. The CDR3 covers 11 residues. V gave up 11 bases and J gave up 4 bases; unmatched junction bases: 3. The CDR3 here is CAAQGPDTQYF. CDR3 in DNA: TGTGCCGCACAGGGGCCAGATACGCAGTATTTT.

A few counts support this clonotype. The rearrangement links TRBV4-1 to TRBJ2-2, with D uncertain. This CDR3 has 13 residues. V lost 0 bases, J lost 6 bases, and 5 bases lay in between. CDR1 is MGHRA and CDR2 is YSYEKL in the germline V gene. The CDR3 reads CASSQDFAGELFF. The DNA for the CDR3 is TGCGCCAGCAGCCAAGACTTCGCCGGGGAGCTGTTTTTT.

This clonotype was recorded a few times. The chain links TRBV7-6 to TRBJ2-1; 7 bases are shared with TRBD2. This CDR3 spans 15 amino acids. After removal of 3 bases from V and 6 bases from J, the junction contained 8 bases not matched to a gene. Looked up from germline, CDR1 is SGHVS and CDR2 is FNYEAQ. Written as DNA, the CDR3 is TGTGCCAGCAGCTTTGGCCCGGGGAGGGTCAATGAGCAGTTCTTC. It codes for CASSFGPGRVNEQFF.

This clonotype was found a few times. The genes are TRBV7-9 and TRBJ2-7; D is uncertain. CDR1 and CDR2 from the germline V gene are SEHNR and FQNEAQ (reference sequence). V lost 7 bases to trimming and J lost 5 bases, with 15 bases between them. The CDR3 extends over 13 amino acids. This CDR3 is CASTWRDGDEQYF. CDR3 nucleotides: TGTGCCAGCACCTGGCGTGATGGCGACGAGCAGTACTTC.

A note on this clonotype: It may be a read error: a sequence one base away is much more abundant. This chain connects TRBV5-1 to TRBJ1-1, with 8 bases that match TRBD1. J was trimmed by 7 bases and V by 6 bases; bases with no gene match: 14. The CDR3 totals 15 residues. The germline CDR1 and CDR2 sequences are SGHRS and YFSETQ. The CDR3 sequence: CASILRQGSDDEAFF. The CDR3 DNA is TGCGCCAGCATCCTACGACAGGGGAGCGACGATGAAGCTTTCTTT.

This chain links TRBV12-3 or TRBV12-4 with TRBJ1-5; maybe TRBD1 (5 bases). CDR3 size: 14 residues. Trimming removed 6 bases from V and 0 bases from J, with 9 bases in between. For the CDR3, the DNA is TGTGCCAGCAGCTGGGACGTTAGCAATCAGCCCCAGCATTTT. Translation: CASSWDVSNQPQHF.

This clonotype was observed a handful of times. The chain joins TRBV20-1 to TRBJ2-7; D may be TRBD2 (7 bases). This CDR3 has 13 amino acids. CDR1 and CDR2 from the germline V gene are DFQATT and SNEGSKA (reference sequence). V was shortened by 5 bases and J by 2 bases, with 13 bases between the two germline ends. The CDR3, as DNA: TGCAGTGCTTGGCGGGGGCCTCCCTACGAGCAGTACGTC. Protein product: CSAWRGPPYEQYV.

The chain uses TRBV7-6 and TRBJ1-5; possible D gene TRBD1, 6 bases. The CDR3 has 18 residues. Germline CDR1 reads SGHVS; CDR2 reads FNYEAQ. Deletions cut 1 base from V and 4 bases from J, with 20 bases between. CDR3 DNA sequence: TGTGCCAGCAGCTTAGAGGCTAACCCAGGGGTAGGGAATCAGCCCCAGCATTTT. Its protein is CASSLEANPGVGNQPQHF.

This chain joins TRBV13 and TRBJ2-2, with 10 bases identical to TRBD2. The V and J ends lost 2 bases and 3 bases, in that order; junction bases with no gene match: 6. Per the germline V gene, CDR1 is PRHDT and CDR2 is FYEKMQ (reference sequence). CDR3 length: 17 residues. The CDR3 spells CASSLMASGGYTGELFF. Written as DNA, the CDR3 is TGTGCCAGCAGCTTAATGGCTAGCGGGGGCTACACCGGGGAGCTGTTTTTT.

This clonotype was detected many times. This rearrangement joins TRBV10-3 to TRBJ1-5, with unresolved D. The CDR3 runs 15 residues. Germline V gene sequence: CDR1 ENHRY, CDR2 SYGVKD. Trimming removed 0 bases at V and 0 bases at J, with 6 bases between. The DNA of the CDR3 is TGTGCCATCAGTGAGTCTGGATATAGCAATCAGCCCCAGCATTTT. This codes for CAISESGYSNQPQHF.

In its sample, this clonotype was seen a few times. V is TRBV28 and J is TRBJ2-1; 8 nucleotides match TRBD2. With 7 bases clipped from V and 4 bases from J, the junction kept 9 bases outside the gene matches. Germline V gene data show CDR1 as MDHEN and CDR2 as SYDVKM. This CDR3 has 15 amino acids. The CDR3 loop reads CASTAGGPNYNEQFF. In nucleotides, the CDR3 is TGTGCCAGCACCGCGGGGGGACCTAATTACAATGAGCAGTTCTTC.

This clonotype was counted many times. CDR3 region: CASAEMRSPHNEQFF. In nucleotides, the CDR3 is TGTGCCTCCGCAGAAATGAGGAGCCCACACAATGAGCAGTTCTTC. The V call is TRBV15, the J call TRBJ2-1; the D is unclear. The germline V gene encodes CDR1 LNHNV and CDR2 YYDKDF (reference sequence). Trimming removed 11 bases at V and 5 bases at J, with 22 bases between. The CDR3 extends over 15 amino acids.

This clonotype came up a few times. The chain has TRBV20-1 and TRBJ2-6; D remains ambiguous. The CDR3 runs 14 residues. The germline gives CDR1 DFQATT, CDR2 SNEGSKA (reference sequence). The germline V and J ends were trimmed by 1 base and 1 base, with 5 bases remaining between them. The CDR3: CSARGFSGANVLTF. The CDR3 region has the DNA TGCAGTGCTAGAGGGTTTTCTGGGGCCAACGTCCTGACTTTC.